This T cell receptor (beta chain) was identified during a study of monozygotic twins with inflammatory bowel disease. TCRdb reworked the 5' RACE reads into one entry per CDR3 protein, no DNA. The sample holds about 160,000 distinct CDR3 sequences. The sequencing sample was made of blood. This receptor was identified in a human donor with ulcerative colitis or Crohn's disease, or a healthy co-twin of an affected twin (not recorded which).

The chain's CDR3 is CASSQGQGSYEQYF. This chain links TRBV4-3 with TRBJ2-7. Germline assignment: CDR1 LGHNA and CDR2 YSLEER. The CDR3 has 14 residues.